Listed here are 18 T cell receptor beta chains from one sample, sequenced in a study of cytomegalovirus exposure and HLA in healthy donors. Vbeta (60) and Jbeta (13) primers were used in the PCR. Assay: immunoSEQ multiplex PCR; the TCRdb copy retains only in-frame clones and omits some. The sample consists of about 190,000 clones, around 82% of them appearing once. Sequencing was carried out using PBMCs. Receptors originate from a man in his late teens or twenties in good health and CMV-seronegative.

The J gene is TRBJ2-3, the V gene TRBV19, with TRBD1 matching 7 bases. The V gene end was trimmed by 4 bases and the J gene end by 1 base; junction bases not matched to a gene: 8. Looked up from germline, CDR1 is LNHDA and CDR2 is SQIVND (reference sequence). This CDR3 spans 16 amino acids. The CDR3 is CASSTRTGVGTDTQYF. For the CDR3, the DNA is TGTGCCAGTAGTACCCGTACAGGGGTAGGCACAGATACGCAGTATTTT.

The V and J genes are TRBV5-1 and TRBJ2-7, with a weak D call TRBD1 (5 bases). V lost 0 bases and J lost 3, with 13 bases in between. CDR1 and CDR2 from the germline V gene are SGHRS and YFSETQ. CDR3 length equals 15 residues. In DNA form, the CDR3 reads TGCGCCAGCAGCTTGGGCAGGGTAGAGATCTACGAGCAGTACTTC. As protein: CASSLGRVEIYEQYF.

CDR3 loop: CASSWGTGGGYTF. CDR3 DNA sequence: TGTGCCAGCAGTTGGGGGACAGGGGGCGGCTACACCTTC. The chain employs TRBV27 and TRBJ1-2; 12 bases agree with TRBD1. V shed 4 bases and J 8 bases; nucleotides not matched to a gene: 2. The CDR3 extends over 13 amino acids. Germline loops: CDR1 MNHEY, CDR2 SMNVEV (reference sequence).

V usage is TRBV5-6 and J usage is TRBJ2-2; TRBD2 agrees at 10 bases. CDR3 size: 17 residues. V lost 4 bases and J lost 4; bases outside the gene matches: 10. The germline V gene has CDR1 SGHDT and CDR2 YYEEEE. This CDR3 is CASSPDSGRLVTGELFF. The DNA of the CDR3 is TGTGCCAGCAGCCCAGATAGCGGGAGGTTAGTCACCGGGGAGCTGTTTTTT.

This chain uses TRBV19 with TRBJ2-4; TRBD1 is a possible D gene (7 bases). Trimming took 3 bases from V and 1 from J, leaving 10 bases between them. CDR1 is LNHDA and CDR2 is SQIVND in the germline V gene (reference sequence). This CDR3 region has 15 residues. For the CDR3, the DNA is TGTGCCAGTAGTATTTCAGGGGGGGCCAAAAACATTCAGTACTTC. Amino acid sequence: CASSISGGAKNIQYF.

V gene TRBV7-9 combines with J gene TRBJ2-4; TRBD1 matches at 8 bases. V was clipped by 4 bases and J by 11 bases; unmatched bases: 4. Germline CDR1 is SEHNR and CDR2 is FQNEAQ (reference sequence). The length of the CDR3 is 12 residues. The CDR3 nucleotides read TGTGCCAGCAGCTCAGGGGGCGGATTTCAGTACTTC. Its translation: CASSSGGGFQYF.

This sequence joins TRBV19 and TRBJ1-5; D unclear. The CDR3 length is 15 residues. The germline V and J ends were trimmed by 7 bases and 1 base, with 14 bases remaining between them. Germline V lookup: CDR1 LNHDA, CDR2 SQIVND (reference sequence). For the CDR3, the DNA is TGTGCCAGTAATCAGAGGGTACAGAGCAATCAGCCCCAGCATTTT. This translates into CASNQRVQSNQPQHF.

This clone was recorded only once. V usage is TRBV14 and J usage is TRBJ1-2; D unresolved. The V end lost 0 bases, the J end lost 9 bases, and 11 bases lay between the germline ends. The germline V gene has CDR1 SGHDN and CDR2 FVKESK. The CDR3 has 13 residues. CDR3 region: CASSQELLPSYTF. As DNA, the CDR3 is TGTGCCAGCAGCCAAGAATTACTGCCTAGCTACACCTTC.

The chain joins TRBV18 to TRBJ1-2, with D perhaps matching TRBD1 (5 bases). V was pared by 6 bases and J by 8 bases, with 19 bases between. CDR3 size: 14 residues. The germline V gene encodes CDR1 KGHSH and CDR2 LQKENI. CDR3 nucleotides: TGTGCCAGCTCCCAATACGACCGGCAGGGAGGCTACACCTTC. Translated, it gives CASSQYDRQGGYTF. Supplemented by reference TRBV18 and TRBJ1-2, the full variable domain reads NAGVMQNPRHLVRRRGQEARLRCSPMKGHSHVYWYRQLPEEGLKFMVYLQKENIIDESGMPKERFSAEFPKEGPSILRIQQVVRGDSAAYFCASSQYDRQGGYTFGSGTRLTVV.

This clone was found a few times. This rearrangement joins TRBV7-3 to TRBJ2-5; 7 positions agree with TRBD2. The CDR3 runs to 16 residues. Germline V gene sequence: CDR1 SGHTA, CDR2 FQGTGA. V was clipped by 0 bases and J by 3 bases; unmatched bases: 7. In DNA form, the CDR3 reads TGTGCCAGCAGCTTAACCCCAGGGAGCGGGAAAGAGACCCAGTACTTC. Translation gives CASSLTPGSGKETQYF.

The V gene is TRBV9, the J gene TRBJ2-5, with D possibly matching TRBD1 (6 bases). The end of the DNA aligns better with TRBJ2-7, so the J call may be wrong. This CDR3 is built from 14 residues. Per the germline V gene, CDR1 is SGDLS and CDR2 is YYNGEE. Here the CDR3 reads CASSVGGLAGEQYF. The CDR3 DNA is TGTGCCAGCAGCGTAGGGGGGCTAGCAGGCGAGCAGTACTTC.

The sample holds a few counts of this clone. The CDR3 nucleotides are TGTGCCAGCAGGGGAGCCGGGACTAGCGTCACTGAGCAGTTCTTC. The encoded protein is CASRGAGTSVTEQFF. This rearrangement joins TRBV2 to TRBJ2-1, with TRBD2 identical over 10 bases. CDR3 length: 15 residues. Germline CDR1 SNHLY, CDR2 FYNNEI. Trimming cost V 6 bases and J 9 bases; bases outside gene matches: 11. Filled out from reference TRBV2 and TRBJ2-1, the complete variable domain reads EPEVTQTPSHQVTQMGQEVILRCVPISNHLYFYWYRQILGQKVEFLVSFYNNEISEKSEIFDDQFSVERPDGSNFTLKIRSTKLEDSAMYFCASRGAGTSVTEQFFGPGTRLTVL.

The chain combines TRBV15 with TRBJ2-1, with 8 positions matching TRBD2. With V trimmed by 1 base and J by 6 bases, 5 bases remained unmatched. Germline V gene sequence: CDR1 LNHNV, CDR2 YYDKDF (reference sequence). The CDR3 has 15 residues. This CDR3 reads CATSRVGRVGNEQFF. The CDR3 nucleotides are TGTGCCACCAGCAGAGTCGGGAGGGTCGGCAATGAGCAGTTCTTC.

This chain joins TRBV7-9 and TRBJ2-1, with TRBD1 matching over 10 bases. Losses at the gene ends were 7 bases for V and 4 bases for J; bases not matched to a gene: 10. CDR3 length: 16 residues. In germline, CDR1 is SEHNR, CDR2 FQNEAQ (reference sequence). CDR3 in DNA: TGTGCCAGCACCGAGGTAGGGGGACAGGGGTACAATGAGCAGTTCTTC. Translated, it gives CASTEVGGQGYNEQFF.

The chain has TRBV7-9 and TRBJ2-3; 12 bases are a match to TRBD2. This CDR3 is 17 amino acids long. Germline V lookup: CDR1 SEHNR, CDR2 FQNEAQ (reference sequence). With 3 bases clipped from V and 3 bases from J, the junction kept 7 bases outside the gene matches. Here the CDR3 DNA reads TGTGCCAGCAGCTTTCTAGCGGGGGGGCGAGGAACAGATACGCAGTATTTT. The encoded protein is CASSFLAGGRGTDTQYF. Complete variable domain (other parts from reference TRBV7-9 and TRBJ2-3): DTGVSQNPRHKITKRGQNVTFRCDPISEHNRLYWYRQTLGQGPEFLTYFQNEAQLEKSRLLSDRFSAERPKGSFSTLEIQRTEQGDSAMYLCASSFLAGGRGTDTQYFGPGTRLTVL.

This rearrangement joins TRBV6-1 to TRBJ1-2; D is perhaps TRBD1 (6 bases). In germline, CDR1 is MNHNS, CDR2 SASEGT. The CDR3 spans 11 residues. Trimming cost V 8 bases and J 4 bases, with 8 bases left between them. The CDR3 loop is CASEGVYGYTF. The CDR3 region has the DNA TGTGCCAGCGAGGGGGTCTATGGCTACACCTTC.

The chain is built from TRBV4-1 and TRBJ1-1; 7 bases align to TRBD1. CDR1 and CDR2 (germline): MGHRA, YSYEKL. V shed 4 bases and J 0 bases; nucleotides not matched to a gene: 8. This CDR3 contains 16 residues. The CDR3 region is CASSPETGWVNTEAFF. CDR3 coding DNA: TGCGCCAGCAGCCCTGAGACAGGGTGGGTGAACACTGAAGCTTTCTTT.

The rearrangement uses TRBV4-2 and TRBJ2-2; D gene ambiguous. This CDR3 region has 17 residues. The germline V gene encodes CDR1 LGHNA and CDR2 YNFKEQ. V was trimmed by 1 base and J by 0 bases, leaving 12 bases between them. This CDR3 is CASSQVRGESNTGELFF. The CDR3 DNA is TGTGCCAGCAGCCAAGTTCGAGGAGAATCGAACACCGGGGAGCTGTTTTTT.